This TCR beta chain emerged from a study of cytomegalovirus exposure and HLA in healthy donors. Turning to the study itself: Per a later analysis, the approximately 700 first-cohort and 95 to 150 validation repertoires shared one platform. Study-level results: Diagnosis of cytomegalovirus status made by the classifier reportedly showed high specificity and sensitivity. A few chains tied to CMV proved CMV antigen-specific in vitro. A later analysis found first-cohort TCR clusters tended to co-occur in the 90 to 150 validation repertoires.

Here immunoSEQ multiplex PCR was the method, and the copy in TCRdb shows in-frame clones only, minus some. The repertoire has roughly 90,000 clones, less than 85% of them found once; the top ten carry 20% to 25%. Concerning this clone itself: The target antigen is unknown.

Trimming left V 3 bases short and J 8 bases short, with 15 bases between. The CDR3 is 14 amino acids. The germline V gene encodes CDR1 SGHRS and CDR2 YFSETQ. This sequence was found in a man aged 18 to 35 in good health and CMV-seropositive. The sample taken for sequencing was PBMCs. The chain uses TRBV5-1 and TRBJ1-3; TRBD1 might be the D (5 bases). The CDR3 DNA follows: TGCGCCAGCAGCTCAGTCTCCGCGGGGGACACCATATATTTT. Protein product: CASSSVSAGDTIYF.